This T cell receptor beta chain was obtained from a study of identical twins. Trimming took 3 bases from V and 1 from J, leaving 15 bases between them. The CDR3 has 16 residues. The germline V gene encodes CDR1 ENHRY and CDR2 SYGVKD. TCRdb reprocessed the 5' RACE reads with MiXCR, giving one entry per CDR3 protein. Altogether more than 600,000 distinct CDR3 sequences are present, 18% being singletons, with the ten largest covering around 12%. This clonotype turned up a few times. The same data also contributed to another study, on T cells expressing NK-cell markers.

The sample comprised PBMCs. This chain joins TRBV10-3 and TRBJ1-1; D ambiguous. The receptor comes from a woman aged 18-30 years in good health. CDR3 sequence: CAISDGWSLKNTEAFF. Written as DNA, the CDR3 is TGTGCCATCAGTGATGGTTGGAGTTTGAAGAACACTGAAGCTTTCTTT.